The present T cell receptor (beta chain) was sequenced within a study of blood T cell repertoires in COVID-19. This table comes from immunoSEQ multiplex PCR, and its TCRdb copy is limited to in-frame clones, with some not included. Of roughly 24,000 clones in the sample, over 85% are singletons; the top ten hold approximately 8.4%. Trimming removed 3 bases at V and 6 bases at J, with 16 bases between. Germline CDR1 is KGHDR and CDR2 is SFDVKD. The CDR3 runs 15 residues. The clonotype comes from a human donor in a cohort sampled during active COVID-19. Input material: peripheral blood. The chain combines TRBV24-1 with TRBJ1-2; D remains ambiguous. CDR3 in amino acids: CATSDTYDLSNGYTF. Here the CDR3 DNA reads TGTGCCACCAGTGATACCTATGACTTAAGCAATGGCTACACCTTC.